Listed here are 5 T cell receptor beta chains from one sample, sequenced in a study of vaccination and CD4 T cells after COVID-19. Oncomine TCR Beta short-read sequencing was applied to DNA from cultured CD4+ T cells. TCRdb ran MiXCR on the PCR reads and lists one entry per CDR3 protein. The sample yields about 20,000 distinct CDR3 sequences, under 70% seen once. Noted treatment: roughly 10-day PBMC culture with coronavirus spike peptide pools or control peptides (ViraFEST assay). These TCRs' antigens remain unknown. Input material: CD4+ T cells from blood, cultured in vitro. These receptors were collected from a human donor who had recovered from COVID-19.

The V and J genes are TRBV30 and TRBJ2-3, with D possibly matching TRBD2 (5 bases). From germline, CDR1 is GTSNPN and CDR2 SVGIG (reference sequence). The CDR3 is made up of 16 amino acids. V gave up 0 bases and J gave up 1 base, with 14 bases separating them. CDR3 DNA sequence: TGTGCCTGGAGTGTGGAGCGCTGGGGAGGCACAGATACGCAGTATTTT. It translates to CAWSVERWGGTDTQYF.

The rearrangement joins TRBV10-2 to TRBJ2-7, with 9 bases fitting TRBD2. The CDR3 contains 15 residues. V lost 6 bases and J lost 3; bases outside the gene matches: 9. From germline, CDR1 is WSHSY and CDR2 SAAADI. The CDR3 region is CASSISGRRGYEQYF. The CDR3 DNA reads TGCGCCAGCAGCATTAGCGGGAGAAGGGGCTACGAGCAGTACTTC.

The V gene is TRBV6-2 or TRBV6-3, the J gene TRBJ2-1; possible D gene TRBD1, 5 bases. Germline V gene sequence: CDR1 MNHEY, CDR2 SVGEGT. The CDR3 has 13 amino acids. V was shortened by 6 bases and J by 6 bases, with 12 bases between the two germline ends. The DNA of the CDR3 is TGTGCCAGCAGGATCCTCCAGGGCAATGAGCAGTTCTTC. Protein product: CASRILQGNEQFF.

The V and J genes are TRBV19 and TRBJ1-5; D is perhaps TRBD1 (5 bases). The germline V gene has CDR1 LNHDA and CDR2 SQIVND (reference sequence). This CDR3 has 15 amino acids. Trimming left V 4 bases short and J 0 bases short, with 10 bases between. CDR3 residues: CASSKDTNSNQPQHF. CDR3 nucleotides: TGTGCCAGTAGTAAGGACACCAATAGCAATCAGCCCCAGCATTTT.

The chain recombines TRBV20-1 with TRBJ2-3, with D perhaps given as TRBD1 or TRBD2 (6 bases each). The V end was cut by 6 bases, the J end by 0 bases, with 22 bases between. CDR3 length equals 17 residues. Per the germline V gene, CDR1 is DFQATT and CDR2 is SNEGSKA (reference sequence). DNA of the CDR3: TGCAGTGCCCCAAGGGGGGCCCGGGTTGCTAGCACAGATACGCAGTATTTT. Translation gives CSAPRGARVASTDTQYF.